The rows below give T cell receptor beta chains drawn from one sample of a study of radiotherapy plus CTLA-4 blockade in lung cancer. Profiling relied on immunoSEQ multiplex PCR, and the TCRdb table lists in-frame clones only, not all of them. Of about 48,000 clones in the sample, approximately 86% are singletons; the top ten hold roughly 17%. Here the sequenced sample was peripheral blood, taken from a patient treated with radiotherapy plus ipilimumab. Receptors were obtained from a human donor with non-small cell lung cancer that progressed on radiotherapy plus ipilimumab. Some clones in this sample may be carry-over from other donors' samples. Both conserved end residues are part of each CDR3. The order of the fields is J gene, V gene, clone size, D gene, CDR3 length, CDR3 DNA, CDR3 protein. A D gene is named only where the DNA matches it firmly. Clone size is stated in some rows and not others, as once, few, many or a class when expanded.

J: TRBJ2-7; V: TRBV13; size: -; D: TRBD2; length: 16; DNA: TGTGCCAGCAGCTTAGTCGGGACTAGCGTATCCTACGAGCAGTACTTC; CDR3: CASSLVGTSVSYEQYF
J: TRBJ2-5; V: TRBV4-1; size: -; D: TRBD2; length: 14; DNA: TGCGCCAGCAGCCACCGGACTAGTCAAGAGACCCAGTACTTC; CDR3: CASSHRTSQETQYF
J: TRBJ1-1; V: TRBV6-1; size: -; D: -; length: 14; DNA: TGTGCCAGCAGCAACCCCCCGGGGTACCCTGAAGCTTTCTTT; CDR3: CASSNPPGYPEAFF
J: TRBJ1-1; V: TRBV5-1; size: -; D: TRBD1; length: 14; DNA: TGCGCCAGCAGCTCAGGGGGCGATGGCACTGAAGCTTTCTTT; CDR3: CASSSGGDGTEAFF
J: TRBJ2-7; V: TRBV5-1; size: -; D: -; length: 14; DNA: TGCGCCAGCAGATCGGACACGAGCTCCTACGAGCAGTACTTC; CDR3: CASRSDTSSYEQYF
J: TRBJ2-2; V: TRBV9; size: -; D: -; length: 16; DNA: TGTGCCAGCAGCTTCCGAACTAGTCCGGACACCGGGGAGCTGTTTTTT; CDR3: CASSFRTSPDTGELFF
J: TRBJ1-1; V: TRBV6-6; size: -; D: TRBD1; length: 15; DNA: TGTGCCAGCAGTGACCTACCGGGACAGACAACCGAAGCTTTCTTT; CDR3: CASSDLPGQTTEAFF
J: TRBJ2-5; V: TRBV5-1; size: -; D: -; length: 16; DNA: TGCGCCAGCAGCTTGACGGGAAGGCAGGCCGTCGAGACCCAGTACTTC; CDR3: CASSLTGRQAVETQYF
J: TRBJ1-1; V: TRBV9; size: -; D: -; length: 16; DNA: TGTGCCAGCAGCGCCCAATCAGGGCTAATGAACACTGAAGCTTTCTTT; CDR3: CASSAQSGLMNTEAFF
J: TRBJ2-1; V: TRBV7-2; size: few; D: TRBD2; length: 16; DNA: TGTGCCAGCAGCGGACTAGCGGGCAGAGGGGGGAATGAGCAGTTCTTC; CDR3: CASSGLAGRGGNEQFF
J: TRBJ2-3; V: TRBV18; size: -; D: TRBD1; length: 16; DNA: TGTGCCAGCTCACCCCGAGGACAGGGGGCGGGAGATACGCAGTATTTT; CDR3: CASSPRGQGAGDTQYF
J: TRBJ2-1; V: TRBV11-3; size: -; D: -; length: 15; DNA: TGTGCCAGCAGCACCGGGACGGAGGGATACAATGAGCAGTTCTTC; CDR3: CASSTGTEGYNEQFF
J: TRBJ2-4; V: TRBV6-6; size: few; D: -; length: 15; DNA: TGTGCCAGCAGTCACCCACAGCTAGCCAAAAACATTCAGTACTTC; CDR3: CASSHPQLAKNIQYF
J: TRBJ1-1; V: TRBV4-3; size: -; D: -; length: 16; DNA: TGCGCCAGCAGCTACGCAGGGCACTCCATGAACACTGAAGCTTTCTTT; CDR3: CASSYAGHSMNTEAFF
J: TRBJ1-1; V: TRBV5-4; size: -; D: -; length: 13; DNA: TGTGCCAGCAGCCTACCTACGAGAGCTGAAGCTTTCTTT; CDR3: CASSLPTRAEAFF
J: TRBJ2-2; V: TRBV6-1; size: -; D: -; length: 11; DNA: TGTGCCATCGCCCCGGCCGGGGAGCTGTTTTTT; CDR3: CAIAPAGELFF
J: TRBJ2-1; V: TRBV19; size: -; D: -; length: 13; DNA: TGTGCCAGTAGTATCCGGGACTCCAATGAGCAGTTCTTC; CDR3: CASSIRDSNEQFF
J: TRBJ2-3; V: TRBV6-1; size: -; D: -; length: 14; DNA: TGTGCCAGCAGTGACGTGGGCTTCACAGATACGCAGTATTTT; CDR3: CASSDVGFTDTQYF
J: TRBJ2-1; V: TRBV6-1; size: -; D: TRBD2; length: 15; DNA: TGTGCCAGCAGGGGGGCTAGCGGGGGAATGGATGAGCAGTTCTTC; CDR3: CASRGASGGMDEQFF
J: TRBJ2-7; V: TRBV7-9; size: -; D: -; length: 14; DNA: TGTGCCAGCAGCTCCACCGGGAACTCCTACGAGCAGTACTTC; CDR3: CASSSTGNSYEQYF
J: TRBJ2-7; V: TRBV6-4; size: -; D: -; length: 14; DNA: TGTGCCAGCAGCCCCGGACAGAACTTCCACGAGCAGTACTTC; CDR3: CASSPGQNFHEQYF
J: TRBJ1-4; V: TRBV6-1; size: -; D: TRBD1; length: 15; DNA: TGTGCCAGCACCCCCAAGACAGGGCCTAATGAAAAACTGTTTTTT; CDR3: CASTPKTGPNEKLFF
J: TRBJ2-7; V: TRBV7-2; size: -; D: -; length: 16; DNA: TGTGCCAGCAGCCAAACGGGATATGACGCCTACTACGAGCAGTACTTC; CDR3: CASSQTGYDAYYEQYF
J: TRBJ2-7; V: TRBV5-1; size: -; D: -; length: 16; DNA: TGCGCCAGCAGCCCCCTGGGGGGAAGTGAGAACGAGAAGCAGTACTTC; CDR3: CASSPLGGSENEKQYF
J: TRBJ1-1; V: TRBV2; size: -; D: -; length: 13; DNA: TGTGCCAGCCTTCGGGGATCGAACACTGAAGCTTTCTTT; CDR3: CASLRGSNTEAFF
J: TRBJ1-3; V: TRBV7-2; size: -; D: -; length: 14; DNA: TGTGCCAGCAGCTTAGTTTCGGAACAGGGTACCATATATTTT; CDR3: CASSLVSEQGTIYF
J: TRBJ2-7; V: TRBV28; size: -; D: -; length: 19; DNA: TGTGCCAGCGAGACCCAGCAGTGGGAGATGAAGCGGAGCGGCTACGAGCAGTACTTC; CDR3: CASETQQWEMKRSGYEQYF
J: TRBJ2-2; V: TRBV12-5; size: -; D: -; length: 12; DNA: TGTGCTAGTGGTTCCGAGGCTGGGGAGCTGTTTTTT; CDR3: CASGSEAGELFF
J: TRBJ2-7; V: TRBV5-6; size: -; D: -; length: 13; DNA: TGTGCCAGCAGCCTCGAAGCCTTTGCCGAGCAGTACTTC; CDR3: CASSLEAFAEQYF